This T cell receptor (beta chain) was captured by sequencing in a study of T-cell reconstitution after alpha-beta-depleted transplantation in children. Study results and caveats: T-cell counts and diversity were attributed mostly to newly produced T cells one year after transplant.

As for this clonotype: Its antigen is currently unknown.

The TCRbeta library was prepared with unique molecular identifiers. MiXCR was run by TCRdb on the PCR reads, yielding one entry per CDR3 protein. This repertoire shows 550,000 to 800,000 distinct CDR3 sequences, 13% found once; its top ten account for 0.79%. V was trimmed by 1 base and J by 10 bases, leaving 18 bases between them. The CDR3 runs to 15 residues. Germline V gene sequence: CDR1 MGHRA, CDR2 YSYEKL. The rearrangement links TRBV4-1 to TRBJ2-3, with D uncertain. This clonotype was obtained from a girl aged 2 to 9 with congenital amegakaryocytic thrombocytopenia, due to receive a stem cell transplant. This specimen was PBMCs, taken before TCRalphabeta/CD19-depleted stem cell transplant. As DNA, the CDR3 is TGCGCCAGCAGCCAAGTTGTGGCGGTCTCTAGGGCGCAGTATTTT. Translated, it gives CASSQVVAVSRAQYF.